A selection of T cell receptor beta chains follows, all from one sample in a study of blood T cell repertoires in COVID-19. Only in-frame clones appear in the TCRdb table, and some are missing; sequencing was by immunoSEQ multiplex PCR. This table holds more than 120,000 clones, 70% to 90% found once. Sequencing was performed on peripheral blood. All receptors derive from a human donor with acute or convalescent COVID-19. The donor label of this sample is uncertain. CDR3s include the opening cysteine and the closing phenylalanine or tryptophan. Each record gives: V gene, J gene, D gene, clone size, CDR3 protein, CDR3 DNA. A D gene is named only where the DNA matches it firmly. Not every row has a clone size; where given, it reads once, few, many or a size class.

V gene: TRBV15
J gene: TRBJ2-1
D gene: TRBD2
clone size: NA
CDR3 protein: CATSRGLAGSGEQFF
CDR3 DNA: TGTGCCACCAGCAGAGGACTAGCGGGATCAGGGGAGCAGTTCTTC

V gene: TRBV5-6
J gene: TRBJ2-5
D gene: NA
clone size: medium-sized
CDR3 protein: CASSPRQTILQETQYF
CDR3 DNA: TGTGCCAGCAGCCCAAGACAGACAATACTACAAGAGACCCAGTACTTC

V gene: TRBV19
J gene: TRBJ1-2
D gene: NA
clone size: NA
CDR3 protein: CASSKQVLVNYGYTF
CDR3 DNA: TGTGCCAGTAGCAAACAGGTCCTCGTTAACTATGGCTACACCTTC

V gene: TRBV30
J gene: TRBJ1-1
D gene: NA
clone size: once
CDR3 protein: CAWTRGQPNTEAFF
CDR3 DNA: TGTGCCTGGACTCGAGGACAACCGAACACTGAAGCTTTCTTT

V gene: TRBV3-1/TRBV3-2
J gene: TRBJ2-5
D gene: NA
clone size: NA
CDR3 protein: CASSQGPQGQETQYF
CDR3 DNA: TGTGCCAGCAGCCAAGGCCCTCAGGGACAAGAGACCCAGTACTTC

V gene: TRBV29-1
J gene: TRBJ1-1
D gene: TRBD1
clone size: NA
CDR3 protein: CSVPLTGGNTEAFF
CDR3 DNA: TGCAGCGTTCCCCTGACAGGGGGGAACACTGAAGCTTTCTTT

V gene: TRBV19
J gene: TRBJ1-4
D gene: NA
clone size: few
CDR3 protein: CASSMALNEKLFF
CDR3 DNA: TGTGCCAGTAGTATGGCTCTTAATGAAAAACTGTTTTTT

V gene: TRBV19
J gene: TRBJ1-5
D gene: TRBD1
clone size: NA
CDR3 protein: CASSTTGGGQPQHF
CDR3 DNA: TGTGCCAGTAGTACCACAGGGGGCGGGCAGCCCCAGCATTTT

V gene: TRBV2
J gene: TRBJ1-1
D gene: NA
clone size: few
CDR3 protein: CASTRNPGYAFF
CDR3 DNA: TGTGCCAGCACCAGAAACCCAGGGTACGCTTTCTTT

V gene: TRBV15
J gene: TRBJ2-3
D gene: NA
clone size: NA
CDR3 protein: CATSRDSPGDTQYF
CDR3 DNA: TGTGCCACCAGCAGAGACTCTCCCGGAGATACGCAGTATTTT

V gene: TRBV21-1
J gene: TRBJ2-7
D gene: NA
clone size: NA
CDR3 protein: CASSKREPYEQYF
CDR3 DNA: TGTGCCAGCAGCAAACGGGAGCCTTACGAGCAGTACTTC

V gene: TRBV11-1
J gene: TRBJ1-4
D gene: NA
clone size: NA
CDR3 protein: CASSLERGRNEKLFF
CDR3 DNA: TGTGCCAGCAGCTTGGAACGGGGAAGAAATGAAAAACTGTTTTTT

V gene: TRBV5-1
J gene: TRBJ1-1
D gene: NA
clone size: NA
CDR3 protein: CASSLGRYQRNTEAFF
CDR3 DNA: TGCGCCAGCAGCTTGGGCCGGTACCAGCGGAACACTGAAGCTTTCTTT

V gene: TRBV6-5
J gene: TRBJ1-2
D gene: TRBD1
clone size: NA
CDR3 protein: CASRPGQGDGYTF
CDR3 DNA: TGTGCCAGCAGACCAGGACAGGGGGACGGCTACACCTTC

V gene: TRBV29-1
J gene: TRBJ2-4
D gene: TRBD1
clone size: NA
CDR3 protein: CSVGADRVAKNIQYF
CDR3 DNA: TGCAGCGTTGGGGCGGACAGGGTAGCCAAAAACATTCAGTACTTC

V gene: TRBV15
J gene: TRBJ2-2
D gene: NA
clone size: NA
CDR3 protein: CATSNRDTGELFF
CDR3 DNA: TGTGCCACCAGCAATCGGGACACCGGGGAGCTGTTTTTT

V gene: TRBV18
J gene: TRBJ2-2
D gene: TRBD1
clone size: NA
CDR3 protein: CASSPPPGGVGTGELFF
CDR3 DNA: TGTGCCAGCTCACCACCTCCAGGGGGCGTGGGCACCGGGGAGCTGTTTTTT

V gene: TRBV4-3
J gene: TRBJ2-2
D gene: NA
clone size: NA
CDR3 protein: CASRREDSPGGELFF
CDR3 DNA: TGCGCCAGCAGGCGAGAGGATTCTCCGGGCGGGGAGCTGTTTTTT

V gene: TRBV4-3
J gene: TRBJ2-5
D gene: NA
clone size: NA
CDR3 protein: CASSQEFGEAQETQYF
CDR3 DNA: TGCGCCAGCAGCCAAGAGTTCGGGGAGGCCCAAGAGACCCAGTACTTC

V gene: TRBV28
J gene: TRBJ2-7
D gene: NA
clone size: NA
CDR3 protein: CASSFVGDTTYEQYF
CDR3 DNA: TGTGCCAGCAGTTTTGTGGGGGACACTACCTACGAGCAGTACTTC

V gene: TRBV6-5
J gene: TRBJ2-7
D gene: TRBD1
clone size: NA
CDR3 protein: CASSYSRTGVSYEQYF
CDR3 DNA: TGTGCCAGCAGTTACTCCCGGACAGGGGTCTCCTACGAGCAGTACTTC

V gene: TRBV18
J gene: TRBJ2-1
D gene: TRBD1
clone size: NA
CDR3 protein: CASSPGQPSSYNEQFF
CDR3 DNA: TGTGCCAGCTCACCGGGACAGCCCAGCTCCTACAATGAGCAGTTCTTC

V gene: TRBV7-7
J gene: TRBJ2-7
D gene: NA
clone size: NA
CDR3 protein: CASSQHSQAYEQYF
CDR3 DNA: TGTGCTAGCAGCCAACATTCTCAGGCCTACGAGCAGTACTTC

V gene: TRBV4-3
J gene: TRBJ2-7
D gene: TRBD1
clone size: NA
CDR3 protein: CASSQDYRGAYEQYF
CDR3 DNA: TGCGCCAGCAGCCAAGATTACAGGGGAGCCTACGAGCAGTACTTC

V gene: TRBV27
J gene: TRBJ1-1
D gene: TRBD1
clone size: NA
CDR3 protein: CASSIQGNLNTEAFF
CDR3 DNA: TGTGCCAGCAGTATACAGGGGAATTTGAACACTGAAGCTTTCTTT

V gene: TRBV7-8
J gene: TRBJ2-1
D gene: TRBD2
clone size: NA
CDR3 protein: CASNPWGTSGSNEQFF
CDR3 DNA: TGTGCCAGCAACCCTTGGGGGACTAGCGGGAGTAATGAGCAGTTCTTC

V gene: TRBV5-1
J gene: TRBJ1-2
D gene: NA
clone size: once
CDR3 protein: CASSATDRTYGYTF
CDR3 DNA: TGCGCCAGCAGCGCCACCGACAGGACCTATGGCTACACCTTC

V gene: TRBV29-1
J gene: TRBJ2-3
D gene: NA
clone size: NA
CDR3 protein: CSVAGVLGTDTQYF
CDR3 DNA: TGCAGCGTTGCAGGGGTGTTAGGTACAGATACGCAGTATTTT

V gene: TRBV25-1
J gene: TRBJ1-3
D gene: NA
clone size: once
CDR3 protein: CARLSIQGTGNTIYF
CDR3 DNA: TGTGCCAGATTGTCGATTCAGGGGACTGGAAACACCATATATTTT

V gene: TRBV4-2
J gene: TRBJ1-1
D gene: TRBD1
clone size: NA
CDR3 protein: CASSSGQGVQRAFF
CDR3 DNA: TGTGCCAGCAGTTCCGGACAGGGGGTACAGAGAGCTTTCTTT

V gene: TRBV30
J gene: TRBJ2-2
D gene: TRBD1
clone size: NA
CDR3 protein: CAWSPGTGGAGELFF
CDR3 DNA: TGTGCCTGGAGTCCCGGGACAGGGGGGGCCGGGGAGCTGTTTTTT

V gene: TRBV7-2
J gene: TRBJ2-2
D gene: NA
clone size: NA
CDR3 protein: CASSLALSTGELFF
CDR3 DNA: TGTGCCAGCAGCTTAGCGTTGAGCACCGGGGAGCTGTTTTTT

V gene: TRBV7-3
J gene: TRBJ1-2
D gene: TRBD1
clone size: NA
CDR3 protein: CASSTGTALGYTF
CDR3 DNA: TGTGCCAGCAGCACCGGGACAGCCTTGGGCTACACCTTC

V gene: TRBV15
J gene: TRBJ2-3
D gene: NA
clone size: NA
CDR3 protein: CATTAAGSTDTQYF
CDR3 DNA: TGTGCCACCACAGCGGCAGGCAGCACAGATACGCAGTATTTT

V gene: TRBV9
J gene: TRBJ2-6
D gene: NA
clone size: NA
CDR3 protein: CASSVGPAGANVLTF
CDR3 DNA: TGTGCCAGCAGCGTAGGCCCGGCTGGGGCCAACGTCCTGACTTTC

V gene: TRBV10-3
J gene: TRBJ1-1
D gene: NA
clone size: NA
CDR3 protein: CAISERGTEAFF
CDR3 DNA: TGTGCCATCAGTGAGAGGGGCACTGAAGCTTTCTTT

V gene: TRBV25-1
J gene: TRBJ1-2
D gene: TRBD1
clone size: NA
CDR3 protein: CASSEAGTGVFRSYGYTF
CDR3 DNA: TGTGCCAGCAGTGAAGCCGGGACAGGGGTGTTTAGGAGCTATGGCTACACCTTC

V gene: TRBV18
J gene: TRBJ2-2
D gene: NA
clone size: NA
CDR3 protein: CASSPQGVGTGELFF
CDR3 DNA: TGTGCCAGCTCACCACAGGGGGTCGGGACCGGGGAGCTGTTTTTT

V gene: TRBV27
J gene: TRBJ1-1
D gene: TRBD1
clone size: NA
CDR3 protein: CASSFRTGGLTLNTEAFF
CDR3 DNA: TGTGCCAGCAGTTTCCGGACAGGGGGCCTTACCTTGAACACTGAAGCTTTCTTT

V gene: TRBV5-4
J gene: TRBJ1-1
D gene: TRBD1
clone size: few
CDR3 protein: CASSPSDRVAEAFF
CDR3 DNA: TGTGCCAGCAGCCCCTCGGACAGGGTGGCGGAAGCTTTCTTT

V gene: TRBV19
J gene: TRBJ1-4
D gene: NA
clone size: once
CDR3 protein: CATKRAQNNEKLFF
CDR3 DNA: TGTGCCACTAAGAGGGCACAGAATAATGAAAAACTGTTTTTT

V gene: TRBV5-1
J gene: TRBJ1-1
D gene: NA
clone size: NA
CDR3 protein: CASSVIEDTEAFF
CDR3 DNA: TGCGCCAGCAGCGTGATTGAGGACACTGAAGCTTTCTTT

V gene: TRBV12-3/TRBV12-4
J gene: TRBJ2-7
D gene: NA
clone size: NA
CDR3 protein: CASSRTGTYEQYF
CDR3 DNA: TGTGCCAGCAGCCGTACAGGGACCTACGAGCAGTACTTC